What follows are 27 T cell receptor beta chains derived from one specimen sequenced in a study of blood T cells in healthy people across ages. A second about 7 to 11 cycle PCR used barcoded and J-beta primers. TCRdb re-called the 5' RACE reads through MiXCR, storing one row per CDR3 protein. The sample holds hundreds of thousands of distinct CDR3 sequences, more than 25% seen once. The material sequenced was blood. Every receptor here comes from a woman aged 80 or over in good health.

This clonotype was detected ten times or more. The rearrangement uses TRBV24-1 and TRBJ2-5; D is possibly TRBD1 or TRBD2 (6 bases each). Trimming left V 1 base short and J 3 bases short, with 14 bases between. Germline V lookup: CDR1 KGHDR, CDR2 SFDVKD. CDR3 length equals 16 residues. DNA of the CDR3: TGTGCCACCAGTGATTTACGTGGGGGGCGCAAAGAGACCCAGTACTTC. This translates into CATSDLRGGRKETQYF.

This clonotype was found a few times. The gene calls are TRBV10-3 and TRBJ1-1, with 7 bases lining up with TRBD1. Germline loops: CDR1 ENHRY, CDR2 SYGVKD. Germline trimming cut 4 bases from V and 5 bases from J; bases unmatched to any gene: 10. The CDR3 is 15 residues long. CDR3 DNA sequence: TGTGCCATCAGTGGGAACAGGGGAAGAGGAACTGAAGCTTTCTTT. Its protein is CAISGNRGRGTEAFF.

A word on this clonotype: A read error may explain this, as a much larger clone is one base away. This chain connects TRBV7-9 to TRBJ1-1; D remains unclear. In germline, CDR1 is SEHNR, CDR2 FQNEAQ (reference sequence). The CDR3 covers 12 residues. Trimming cost V 3 bases and J 3 bases, with 5 bases left between them. CDR3: CASSLIDTEAFF. CDR3 bases: TGTGCCAGCAGCTTGATAGACACTGAAGCTTTCTTT.

This clonotype was picked up many times. V usage is TRBV29-1 and J usage is TRBJ2-3; D remains ambiguous. CDR3 size: 15 residues. Germline V lookup: CDR1 SQVTM, CDR2 ANQGSEA. The V and J ends lost 7 bases and 0 bases respectively, with 17 bases between them. CDR3 DNA: TGCAGCGCCCTTGCTGGTACAGCTAGCACAGATACGCAGTATTTT. It encodes CSALAGTASTDTQYF.

This clonotype occurred many times. V and J are TRBV5-5 and TRBJ2-5, with 10 bases identical to TRBD1. The CDR3 has 16 residues. Germline assignment: CDR1 SGHKS and CDR2 YYEKEE (reference sequence). V gave up 3 bases and J gave up 4 bases; unmatched junction bases: 9. CDR3 sequence reads: CASSSGTGAIGETQYF. CDR3 bases: TGTGCCAGCAGCTCCGGGACAGGGGCAATCGGAGAGACCCAGTACTTC.

This clonotype showed up many times. This sequence joins TRBV29-1 and TRBJ2-1, with TRBD2 matching 16 bases. CDR1 is SQVTM and CDR2 is ANQGSEA in the germline V gene. The ends lost 5 bases at V and 7 bases at J; junction bases unmatched: 8. This CDR3 has 16 residues. In DNA form, the CDR3 reads TGCAGCGTTCACCCGGGACTAGCGGGGGGGCGGAATGAGCAGTTCTTC. It yields the protein CSVHPGLAGGRNEQFF.

This clonotype was seen more than once but under ten times. The chain is built from TRBV6-1 and TRBJ2-5; 7 bases are a match to TRBD1. Germline assignment: CDR1 MNHNS and CDR2 SASEGT. The CDR3 runs 14 residues. V trimming: 5 bases; J trimming: 11 bases; junction bases outside the gene matches: 14. The CDR3 DNA reads as TGTGCCAGCAGTCGTACAGGGGTCCTCCCCGATCAGTACTTC. Its translation: CASSRTGVLPDQYF.

Concerning this clonotype: A much bigger clone sits one base away, suggesting this may be a read error. This rearrangement joins TRBV11-3 to TRBJ2-5; 9 positions match TRBD1. V gave up 0 bases and J gave up 2 bases; unmatched junction bases: 4. Germline lookup yields CDR1 SGHNT and CDR2 YENEEA. CDR3 size: 16 residues. The CDR3 loop reads CASSLEWDRDQETQYF. For the CDR3, the DNA is TGTGCCAGCAGCTTAGAGTGGGACAGGGATCAAGAGACCCAGTACTTC.

This chain connects TRBV6-6 to TRBJ1-4; D uncertain. Germline V gene lookup returns CDR1 MNHNY and CDR2 SVGAGI (reference sequence). The CDR3 consists of 15 residues. V was cut by 8 bases and J by 3 bases, with 16 bases left in between. DNA for the CDR3: TGTGCCAGCGGCGTGGTGGGTCGAGCTAATGAAAAACTGTTTTTT. It specifies CASGVVGRANEKLFF.

This clonotype was counted a few times. A single base separates this from a much larger clone, so it may be a read error. This chain joins TRBV7-2 and TRBJ2-5; 15 bases are a match to TRBD2. The CDR3 length is 15 residues. Trimming removed 5 bases from V and 11 bases from J; junction bases left unmatched: 9. The germline CDR1 and CDR2 sequences are SGHTA and FQGNSA. The CDR3 spells CASSPGLAGGREQYF. CDR3 nucleotides: TGTGCCAGCAGCCCCGGACTAGCGGGGGGGCGAGAGCAGTACTTC.

V usage is TRBV27 and J usage is TRBJ1-2; TRBD1 is a possible D gene (5 bases). V shed 2 bases and J shed 5 bases, with 15 bases lying between them. Germline V gene lookup returns CDR1 MNHEY and CDR2 SMNVEV (reference sequence). The CDR3 sequence is 15 residues long. CDR3 amino acids: CASSLNGQGGYGYTF. CDR3 DNA: TGTGCCAGCAGTTTAAATGGGCAGGGAGGATATGGCTACACCTTC.

This clonotype occurred a few times. The chain joins TRBV7-7 to TRBJ2-2; D is unclear. Between the trimmed V and J ends, which lost 5 bases and 4 bases, there was a span of 14 bases. The CDR3 has 15 residues. Germline-derived CDR1 and CDR2 are SSHAT and FNYEAQ (reference sequence). The CDR3 nucleotides are TGTGCCAGCAGCGTGAGTGATCCGGGCACCGGGGAGCTGTTTTTT. Amino acids: CASSVSDPGTGELFF.

This clonotype was seen many times. The chain employs TRBV6-2 or TRBV6-3 and TRBJ2-7; no firm D call. The ends were cut back, 6 bases at V and 3 bases at J, with 21 bases in the middle. This CDR3 has 16 amino acids. CDR1 and CDR2 (germline): MNHEY, SVGEGT. The DNA of the CDR3 is TGTGCCAGCAGCCTGCCAAGAGGCTTCAATCTCTACGAGCAGTACTTC. It encodes CASSLPRGFNLYEQYF.

Regarding this clonotype: A much larger clone sits a single nucleotide away, making a read error possible. This rearrangement joins TRBV5-5 to TRBJ2-5; D is possibly TRBD2 (5 bases). The J call is doubtful: the DNA matches TRBJ2-1 better. This CDR3 comprises 14 residues. Germline CDR1 reads SGHKS; CDR2 reads YYEKEE (reference sequence). Here the CDR3 DNA reads TGTGCCAGCAGCTTGGCCGGGGAAAAAGAGACCCAGTTCTTC. It specifies CASSLAGEKETQFF.

This clonotype has more than one count but fewer than ten. The V and J genes are TRBV7-6 and TRBJ1-6; 8 nucleotides align to TRBD1. The CDR3 has 20 residues. V gave up 1 base and J gave up 5 bases; unmatched junction bases: 16. Per the germline V gene, CDR1 is SGHVS and CDR2 is FNYEAQ. CDR3 DNA sequence: TGTGCCAGCAGCTTAGGTGGGGGACAGGATGTGAAGTCGAATAATTCACCCCTCCACTTT. Its translation is CASSLGGGQDVKSNNSPLHF.

This sequence joins TRBV4-1 and TRBJ1-1; D gene uncertain. The CDR3 runs to 14 residues. The V end lost 1 base, the J end lost 7 bases, and 13 bases lay between the germline ends. Germline V CDR1 and CDR2: MGHRA, YSYEKL. CDR3 sequence: CASSQGMPKGEAFF. CDR3 nucleotide sequence: TGCGCCAGCAGCCAAGGTATGCCGAAGGGTGAAGCTTTCTTT.

In this sample, this clonotype turned up many times. This chain uses TRBV5-1 with TRBJ2-1; TRBD2 agrees at 7 bases. Germline V gene sequence: CDR1 SGHRS, CDR2 YFSETQ. CDR3 length: 17 residues. V lost 0 bases and J lost 3; bases outside the gene matches: 9. CDR3 sequence: CASSLAKVGGIYNEQFF. The CDR3 bases are TGCGCCAGCAGCTTGGCCAAGGTGGGGGGGATCTACAATGAGCAGTTCTTC.

This clonotype was seen at least ten times. This rearrangement joins TRBV7-8 to TRBJ2-1, with TRBD1 as a possible D gene (7 bases). Germline-derived CDR1 and CDR2 are SGHVS and FQNEAQ. The CDR3 runs to 20 residues. Trimming cost V 7 bases and J 0 bases, with 28 bases left between them. This chain's CDR3 is CASNFPRRGQSSFSYNEQFF. Written as DNA, the CDR3 is TGTGCCAGCAACTTCCCGCGGCGGGGACAGTCAAGTTTCTCCTACAATGAGCAGTTCTTC.

This rearrangement joins TRBV28 to TRBJ1-5; 9 bases align to TRBD1. The CDR3 loop spans 16 amino acids. Germline assignment: CDR1 MDHEN and CDR2 SYDVKM. Trimming removed 0 bases from V and 0 bases from J; junction bases left unmatched: 0. CDR3 loop: CASSLWGQGSNQPQHF. CDR3 nucleotides: TGTGCCAGCAGTTTATGGGGACAGGGTAGCAATCAGCCCCAGCATTTT. The variable domain in full, completed from reference TRBV28 and TRBJ1-5, reads DVKVTQSSRYLVKRTGEKVFLECVQDMDHENMFWYRQDPGLGLRLIYFSYDVKMKEKGDIPEGYSVSREKKERFSLILESASTNQTSMYLCASSLWGQGSNQPQHFGDGTRLSIL.

The genes are TRBV27 and TRBJ2-7; D possibly corresponds to TRBD2 (6 bases). This CDR3 has 16 amino acids. Trimming left V 2 bases short and J 0 bases short, with 14 bases between. Germline values: CDR1 MNHEY, CDR2 SMNVEV (reference sequence). CDR3 DNA sequence: TGTGCCAGCAGTTTAAGGGGAGGCGGCCACTCCTACGAGCAGTACTTC. This gives the protein CASSLRGGGHSYEQYF.

The chain joins TRBV3-1 to TRBJ1-2, with no clear D. This CDR3 spans 13 amino acids. From germline, CDR1 is LGHDT and CDR2 YNNKEL (reference sequence). Trimming took 0 bases from V and 7 from J, leaving 9 bases between them. Written as DNA, the CDR3 is TGTGCCAGCAGCCAAGAAGGGCTGATTGGCTACACCTTC. It encodes CASSQEGLIGYTF.

A remark on this clonotype: A much larger clone sits a single nucleotide away, making a read error possible. V and J are TRBV20-1 and TRBJ2-7; D is unresolved. This CDR3 comprises 11 residues. Germline CDR1 DFQATT, CDR2 SNEGSKA (reference sequence). The CDR3 reads CRAEVGYEQYF. The CDR3 coding sequence is TGCAGGGCCGAGGTCGGTTACGAGCAGTACTTC.

As for this clonotype: A read error may be the cause here, since a much bigger clone is one base away. The CDR3 here is CASSFTGTDYEQFF. In DNA, the CDR3 is TGTGCCAGCAGCTTCACCGGGACGGACTACGAGCAGTTCTTC. The chain combines TRBV7-2 with TRBJ2-1; TRBD2 is a possible D gene (6 bases). Germline V gene lookup returns CDR1 SGHTA and CDR2 FQGNSA. This CDR3 contains 14 residues. Trimming left V 3 bases short and J 10 bases short, with 16 bases between.

This clonotype has ten or more counts. The chain combines TRBV7-2 with TRBJ2-1; possibly TRBD1 or TRBD2 for D (6 bases each). Germline CDR1 SGHTA, CDR2 FQGNSA. V shed 3 bases and J shed 2 bases, with 11 bases lying between them. The CDR3 totals 15 residues. The CDR3 DNA reads TGTGCCAGCAGCTTCGGGGGACAAACCTACAATGAGCAGTTCTTC. Amino acids: CASSFGGQTYNEQFF.

The sample holds many counts of this clonotype. The rearrangement uses TRBV3-1 and TRBJ2-7, with D possibly being TRBD1 or TRBD2 (5 bases each). The CDR3 consists of 15 residues. Trimming removed 1 base at V and 3 bases at J, with 13 bases between. Germline CDR1 reads LGHDT; CDR2 reads YNNKEL (reference sequence). The CDR3 coding sequence is TGTGCCAGCAGCCAAGGAGGGGCGCGAGTCTACGAGCAGTACTTC. Translation: CASSQGGARVYEQYF.

This clonotype was observed at least ten times. The chain employs TRBV20-1 and TRBJ1-5, with TRBD1 matching 7 bases. Trimming took 2 bases from V and 2 from J; bases not matched to a gene: 3. Germline V CDR1 and CDR2: DFQATT, SNEGSKA (reference sequence). The CDR3 runs to 14 residues. CDR3 in DNA: TGCAGTGCTAGACAGGGGGTCGGCAATCAGCCCCAGCATTTT. It translates to CSARQGVGNQPQHF.

This clonotype was seen at least ten times. CDR3 loop: CASSLQNGGTYGYTF. Written as DNA, the CDR3 is TGTGCCAGCAGCTTACAGAACGGGGGAACCTATGGCTACACCTTC. The gene calls are TRBV7-2 and TRBJ1-2; D perhaps matches TRBD1 (5 bases). There are 15 residues in the CDR3. Germline CDR1 is SGHTA and CDR2 is FQGNSA. V was clipped by 2 bases and J by 4 bases, with 14 bases between them.